The 3 T cell receptor beta chains listed next were all sequenced from one sample in a study of blood T cell repertoires in COVID-19. Assay: immunoSEQ multiplex PCR; the TCRdb copy retains only in-frame clones and omits some. The sample carries more than 300,000 clones, about 90% recorded once. Source material: peripheral blood. The receptors were gathered from a woman aged 25 to 39 with COVID-19, enrolled during active disease.

The chain employs TRBV30 and TRBJ1-6; D possibly corresponds to TRBD1 (6 bases). Germline V CDR1 and CDR2: GTSNPN, SVGIG (reference sequence). This CDR3 region has 14 residues. V dropped 1 base and J dropped 2 bases, with 6 bases sitting between them. The CDR3 loop is CAWSAGAYNSPLHF. The CDR3 DNA reads TGTGCCTGGAGTGCAGGGGCCTATAATTCACCCCTCCACTTT.

This clone was found once. The V call is TRBV3-1 (or the pseudogene TRBV3-2), the J call TRBJ1-2; D is uncertain. The V end was cut by 0 bases, the J end by 6 bases, with 8 bases between. Germline V CDR1 and CDR2: LGHDT, YNNKEL (reference sequence). This CDR3 is built from 13 residues. CDR3 DNA: TGTGCCAGCAGCCAAGAACGGGAGAATGGCTACACCTTC. Its protein product is CASSQERENGYTF.

This clone was seen at least ten times. J is TRBJ2-7 and V is TRBV6-2 or TRBV6-3; a possible D gene is TRBD2 (6 bases). Germline V gene lookup returns CDR1 MNHEY and CDR2 SVGEGT. V was pared by 0 bases and J by 4 bases, with 13 bases between. This CDR3 spans 15 amino acids. CDR3 protein: CASSYSGGEVYEQYF. The CDR3 DNA is TGTGCCAGCAGTTACTCGGGGGGAGAAGTATACGAGCAGTACTTC.